Below, one TCR beta chain is given with its context. This sample was included in a study of T cells in Graves' hyperthyroidism and ophthalmopathy. This CDR3 has 16 residues. Germline CDR1 is SGHDN and CDR2 is FVKESK. V trimming: 3 bases; J trimming: 3 bases; junction bases outside the gene matches: 9. Amplification yielded TCR beta CDR3 regions, with RNA transcripts as the source. RT-PCR in the first round (using the HTBI primer set) targeted the TCR CDR3. TCRdb reprocessed the multiplex PCR reads via MiXCR and lists one record per CDR3 protein. This table holds 500,000 to 800,000 distinct CDR3 sequences, about 14% found once.

The specimen was blood. This receptor was obtained from a woman in her fifties or sixties with Graves' ophthalmopathy. The chain carries TRBV14 and TRBJ2-3; 7 bases align to TRBD2. The CDR3 region has the DNA TGTGCCAGCAGCCAGATTGCGGGACTAACAACAGATACGCAGTATTTT. It is translated as CASSQIAGLTTDTQYF.